These 4 T cell receptor beta chains came from one sample sequenced in a study of T cells in Graves' hyperthyroidism and ophthalmopathy. Template material for amplifying TCR beta CDR3 regions consisted of RNA transcripts. Carried out on the TCR CDR3, a first-round RT-PCR used the HTBI primer set. TCRdb analysed the multiplex PCR reads with MiXCR anew, one entry per CDR3 protein. Of approximately 210,000 distinct CDR3 sequences listed, approximately 17% are singletons. The sequencing sample was made of blood. Receptors were obtained from a man between 45 and 60 years old with Graves' hyperthyroidism.

This clonotype was observed many times. The rearrangement links TRBV11-2 to TRBJ2-7; D gene unclear. V lost 1 base, J lost 1 base, and 11 bases lay in between. The CDR3 contains 15 residues. Germline lookup yields CDR1 SGHAT and CDR2 FQNNGV. The CDR3 nucleotides read TGTGCCAGCAGCTTAGTAGCAGGATTATCCTACGAGCAGTACTTC. Translating it yields CASSLVAGLSYEQYF. The full variable domain, its missing parts supplied by reference TRBV11-2 and TRBJ2-7, is EAGVAQSPRYKIIEKRQSVAFWCNPISGHATLYWYQQILGQGPKLLIQFQNNGVVDDSQLPKDRFSAERLKGVDSTLKIQPAKLEDSAVYLCASSLVAGLSYEQYFGPGTRLTVT.

In its sample, this clonotype was seen a few times. V gene TRBV20-1 combines with J gene TRBJ2-7; 8 bases are shared with TRBD2. Germline lookup yields CDR1 DFQATT and CDR2 SNEGSKA (reference sequence). With V trimmed by 5 bases and J by 6 bases, 12 bases remained unmatched. This CDR3 comprises 14 residues. The CDR3 sequence is CSARTSGTTGEQYF. The CDR3 nucleotides are TGCAGTGCTCGAACTAGCGGAACGACCGGCGAGCAGTACTTC.

This clonotype was detected many times. The rearrangement joins TRBV11-2 to TRBJ2-3; TRBD2 matches 10 bases. The length of the CDR3 is 17 residues. Germline CDR1 SGHAT, CDR2 FQNNGV. V dropped 3 bases and J dropped 6; count of bases not matched to a gene: 12. The CDR3 DNA reads as TGTGCCAGCAGCTTCCAATGGGGACTAGCGCAGAGGGATACGCAGTATTTT. Translating it yields CASSFQWGLAQRDTQYF.

The chain is built from TRBV6-1 and TRBJ1-2; 9 bases are a match to TRBD1. This CDR3 comprises 13 residues. The J segment lost 5 bases and the V segment lost 6 bases, leaving 4 bases of the junction unmatched. Germline V gene sequence: CDR1 MNHNS, CDR2 SASEGT. As DNA, the CDR3 is TGTGCCAGCAGCTGGACAGGGGAATATGGCTACACCTTC. Translating gives CASSWTGEYGYTF.